Sequencing of this T cell receptor beta chain was carried out in a study of shared T cell receptors in the human thymus. Profiling relied on immunoSEQ multiplex PCR, and the TCRdb table lists in-frame clones only, not all of them. Here the sample spans 600,000 or so clones, approximately 87% being singletons. Germline V gene sequence: CDR1 SEHNR, CDR2 FQNEAQ (reference sequence). V was pared by 1 base and J by 8 bases, with 15 bases between. CDR3 length equals 15 residues. These data were also filed under a second study, of human thymus T cells. This second study says: Resections removed during corrective heart surgery provided the thymus tissue used. Related studies found that unrelated individuals share highly overlapping thymic repertoires.

The chain combines TRBV7-9 with TRBJ2-1; weak D call: TRBD1 (6 bases). The sequenced sample consisted of thymocytes. The receptor was isolated from a boy less than two years old with a congenital heart defect. The CDR3 protein is CASSLGGTRGDEQFF. CDR3 DNA: TGTGCCAGCAGCTTAGGGGGGACACGGGGAGATGAGCAGTTCTTC.